The 19 T cell receptor beta chains listed next were all sequenced from one sample in a study of early T cells in non-severe SARS-CoV-2 infection. TCRdb used MiXCR to reprocess the 5' RACE reads, holding one entry per CDR3 protein. The sample has roughly 61,000 distinct CDR3 sequences, 13% seen once. The sequences come from whole blood, collected at baseline. Receptors originate from an adult who was a healthcare worker with PCR-confirmed SARS-CoV-2 infection or an uninfected control (not recorded which).

This clonotype was recorded at least ten times. The CDR3 reads CASSERQGSDTQYF. Here the CDR3 DNA reads TGTGCCAGCAGCGAGAGACAGGGGTCAGATACGCAGTATTTT. The chain couples TRBV11-2 to TRBJ2-3; 8 positions agree with TRBD1. The CDR3 is 14 residues long. The germline CDR1 and CDR2 sequences are SGHAT and FQNNGV. Trimming at V came to 5 bases and at J to 4 bases, leaving 5 bases not matched to a gene.

J is TRBJ2-3 and V is TRBV6-5, with a weak D call TRBD2 (5 bases). The V end was cut by 2 bases, the J end by 0 bases, with 9 bases between. The CDR3 length is 15 residues. Germline values: CDR1 MNHEY, CDR2 SVGAGI. This CDR3 reads CASSYASPSTDTQYF. CDR3 DNA: TGTGCCAGCAGTTACGCTAGCCCGAGCACAGATACGCAGTATTTT.

This clonotype has more than one count but fewer than ten. The V and J genes are TRBV6-4 and TRBJ2-3; D is unclear. Trimming removed 2 bases from V and 2 bases from J, with 5 bases in between. CDR1 is MRHNA and CDR2 is SNTAGT in the germline V gene. The CDR3 extends over 13 amino acids. In DNA form, the CDR3 reads TGTGCCAGCAGTGACGGGAACACAGATACGCAGTATTTT. It codes for CASSDGNTDTQYF.

The genes are TRBV28 and TRBJ1-5; D not certain. The germline V gene encodes CDR1 MDHEN and CDR2 SYDVKM. The length of the CDR3 is 14 residues. V gave up 7 bases and J gave up 1 base, with 11 bases separating them. For the CDR3, the DNA is TGTGCCAGCAAAATACAACAGAGCAATCAGCCCCAGCATTTT. Translated, it gives CASKIQQSNQPQHF. Complete variable domain (other parts from reference TRBV28 and TRBJ1-5): DVKVTQSSRYLVKRTGEKVFLECVQDMDHENMFWYRQDPGLGLRLIYFSYDVKMKEKGDIPEGYSVSREKKERFSLILESASTNQTSMYLCASKIQQSNQPQHFGDGTRLSIL.

This clonotype was observed a few times. V gene TRBV11-1 combines with J gene TRBJ2-1, with TRBD2 as a possible D gene (7 bases). CDR3 length: 15 amino acids. Germline V gene sequence: CDR1 SGHAT, CDR2 FQDESV (reference sequence). Trimming took 5 bases from V and 3 from J, leaving 14 bases between them. As DNA, the CDR3 is TGTGCCAGCAGCCCCTGGGGGGGGCTCTACAATGAGCAGTTCTTC. Amino acid sequence: CASSPWGGLYNEQFF.

The table lists this clonotype with many counts. The chain links TRBV6-5 to TRBJ1-5; TRBD1 is a possible D gene (6 bases). CDR1 is MNHEY, CDR2 SVGAGI, per germline. The CDR3 consists of 15 residues. V shed 6 bases and J shed 7 bases, with 19 bases lying between them. The CDR3 here is CASRGAQGGSQPQHF. CDR3 bases: TGTGCCAGCAGGGGGGCCCAAGGTGGCAGCCAGCCCCAGCATTTT.

This clonotype was counted ten times or more. This chain joins TRBV12-3 or TRBV12-4 and TRBJ2-7; D is uncertain. The CDR3 has 13 residues. Trimming removed 2 bases from V and 6 bases from J, with 11 bases in between. The DNA of the CDR3 is TGTGCCAGCAGTTTAAAGGAGACCTCCGAGCAGTACTTC. This codes for CASSLKETSEQYF.

This clonotype was seen more than once but under ten times. The rearrangement links TRBV12-3 or TRBV12-4 to TRBJ2-2; the match to TRBD2 covers 8 bases. The trim removed 4 bases at V and 7 bases at J, leaving 2 bases unmatched. CDR3 length equals 13 residues. The CDR3 DNA sequence: TGTGCCAGCAGTTCAGCGGGAGACGGGGAGCTGTTTTTT. It encodes CASSSAGDGELFF.

This clonotype came up many times. The chain is built from TRBV7-2 and TRBJ2-7; 10 positions match TRBD2. The J segment lost 2 bases and the V segment lost 2 bases, leaving 0 bases of the junction unmatched. Germline CDR1 SGHTA, CDR2 FQGNSA. The CDR3 is made up of 14 amino acids. The CDR3 sequence is CASSLSGRAYEQYF. DNA for the CDR3: TGTGCCAGCAGCTTAAGCGGGAGGGCCTACGAGCAGTACTTC.

This clonotype was seen many times. The chain carries TRBV2 and TRBJ1-1; 8 nucleotides line up with TRBD1. Losses at the gene ends were 3 bases for V and 10 bases for J; bases not matched to a gene: 10. Per the germline V gene, CDR1 is SNHLY and CDR2 is FYNNEI. The CDR3 is made up of 14 amino acids. The CDR3 spells CASSEGTGPLGAFF. CDR3 in DNA: TGTGCCAGCAGTGAGGGGACAGGACCTCTCGGAGCTTTCTTT.

The table lists this clonotype with a few counts. The chain is built from TRBV28 and TRBJ2-3, with a tentative D call TRBD2 (5 bases). Trimming cost V 4 bases and J 4 bases, with 12 bases left between them. This CDR3 contains 14 residues. CDR1 and CDR2 from the germline V gene are MDHEN and SYDVKM. The CDR3 bases are TGTGCCAGCAGTTCCAGTCTAGCACCAGATACGCAGTATTTT. Its protein product is CASSSSLAPDTQYF.

Only a few counts were recorded for this clonotype. The V call is TRBV20-1, the J call TRBJ1-6; D might be TRBD1 (5 bases). This CDR3 comprises 16 residues. Germline loops: CDR1 DFQATT, CDR2 SNEGSKA (reference sequence). The germline V and J ends were trimmed by 5 bases and 4 bases, with 18 bases remaining between them. The CDR3 reads CSASPLRGVYNSPLHF. The CDR3 region has the DNA TGCAGTGCTTCCCCGTTGAGGGGAGTTTATAATTCACCCCTCCACTTT.

This rearrangement joins TRBV5-1 to TRBJ2-3; 14 positions agree with TRBD2. The germline V gene encodes CDR1 SGHRS and CDR2 YFSETQ. The CDR3 loop spans 16 amino acids. The V gene end was trimmed by 2 bases and the J gene end by 3 bases; junction bases not matched to a gene: 2. CDR3 residues: CASSFGTSGSTDTQYF. The CDR3 DNA is TGCGCCAGCAGCTTTGGGACTAGCGGGAGTACAGATACGCAGTATTTT.

This clonotype was seen ten or more times. Here the CDR3 DNA reads TGTGCCAGCAGCTCGGGACAGGGCAGGGTCAATCAGCCCCAGCATTTT. Its protein is CASSSGQGRVNQPQHF. The chain uses TRBV7-9 and TRBJ1-5, with 9 nucleotides matching TRBD1. The V and J ends lost 4 bases and 3 bases, in that order; junction bases with no gene match: 7. Germline CDR1 SEHNR, CDR2 FQNEAQ (reference sequence). There are 16 residues in the CDR3.

The V call is TRBV12-3 or TRBV12-4, the J call TRBJ2-3; possible D gene TRBD1, 6 bases. V lost 8 bases and J lost 14, with 20 bases in between. This CDR3 has 12 residues. DNA for the CDR3: TGTGCCAGCGGACAAGGAACAGGGCCGTCGTATTTT. Its translation is CASGQGTGPSYF.

This clonotype has just a few counts. CDR3 coding DNA: TGTGCCAGCAGCTTAGCGGCAGGGATACAGACCCAGTACTTC. Residues: CASSLAAGIQTQYF. This sequence joins TRBV7-8 and TRBJ2-5; tentative D call: TRBD1 (5 bases). Trimming took 0 bases from V and 6 from J, leaving 11 bases between them. Germline V gene lookup returns CDR1 SGHVS and CDR2 FQNEAQ. This CDR3 region has 14 residues.

The chain recombines TRBV19 with TRBJ2-7; D might be TRBD2 (6 bases). Germline CDR1 LNHDA, CDR2 SQIVND (reference sequence). Trimming removed 5 bases from V and 4 bases from J, with 12 bases in between. This CDR3 is 13 amino acids long. The CDR3 region has the DNA TGTGCCAGTAGTCCCGGAGGGATATACGAGCAGTACTTC. Translation gives CASSPGGIYEQYF.

This clonotype was detected only a few times. The chain is built from TRBV7-9 and TRBJ1-2; D is uncertain. The CDR3 has 13 residues. The germline CDR1 and CDR2 sequences are SEHNR and FQNEAQ (reference sequence). Trimming stripped 2 bases from V and 0 bases from J, with 4 bases between. This CDR3 is CASSLRPNYGYTF. The CDR3 DNA reads TGTGCCAGCAGCTTAAGACCTAACTATGGCTACACCTTC.

This clonotype was detected a few times. The chain has TRBV20-1 and TRBJ2-7; 7 bases are shared with TRBD2. Losses at the gene ends were 2 bases for V and 5 bases for J; bases not matched to a gene: 9. This CDR3 is built from 14 residues. Germline CDR1 is DFQATT and CDR2 is SNEGSKA (reference sequence). In DNA form, the CDR3 reads TGCAGTGCTAGACCAGCGGGGTCCCTTGACGAGCAGTACTTC. This encodes CSARPAGSLDEQYF.